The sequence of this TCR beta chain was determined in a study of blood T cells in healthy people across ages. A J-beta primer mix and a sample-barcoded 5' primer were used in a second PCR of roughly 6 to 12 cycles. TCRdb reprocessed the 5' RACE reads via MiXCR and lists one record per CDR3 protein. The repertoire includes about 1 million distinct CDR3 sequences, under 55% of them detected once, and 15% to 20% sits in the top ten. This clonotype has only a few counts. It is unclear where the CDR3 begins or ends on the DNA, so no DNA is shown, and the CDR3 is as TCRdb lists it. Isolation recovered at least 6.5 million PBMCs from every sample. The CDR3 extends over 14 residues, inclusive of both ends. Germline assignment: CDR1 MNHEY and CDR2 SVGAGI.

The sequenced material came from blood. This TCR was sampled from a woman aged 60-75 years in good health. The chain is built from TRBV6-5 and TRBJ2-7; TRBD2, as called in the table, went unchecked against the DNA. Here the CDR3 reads CASSSSGPTVEQYF.